The 14 T cell receptor beta chains listed next were all sequenced from one sample in a study of spatial heterogeneity in lung cancer. TCRdb reprocessed the 5' RACE reads via MiXCR and lists one record per CDR3 protein. In the table there are 10,000 to 11,000 distinct CDR3 sequences, around 8% of which are singletons. Their specific antigens are unknown. Overall study results and limits: The study found that expanded intratumoral alpha and beta TCR counts tracked tumor mutation counts.

Described time point: sample taken at primary tumor resection. The sample in question was lung tumor tissue, obtained at surgery. The receptors were sampled from a female donor with early-stage non-small cell lung cancer.

At least ten counts were recorded for this clonotype. Within a library made for alpha chains, this beta chain is off target, and its count is uninformative. This rearrangement joins TRBV29-1 to TRBJ2-7, with 10 nucleotides matching TRBD1. The trim removed 1 base at V and 7 bases at J, leaving 7 bases unmatched. The germline V gene encodes CDR1 SQVTM and CDR2 ANQGSEA. The CDR3 sequence is 14 residues long. The DNA of the CDR3 is TGCAGCGTTGAAGGGGGGACAGGGGCGAGTGAGCAGTACTTC. Translation gives CSVEGGTGASEQYF.

This clonotype has a handful of counts. This beta chain represents an off-target read in a library built for alpha chains; its size is of limited meaning. The CDR3 protein is CASLSSLRGGYNEQFF. CDR3 DNA sequence: TGTGCCAGCCTATCTAGCCTCCGGGGGGGCTACAATGAGCAGTTCTTC. The chain is built from TRBV6-1 and TRBJ2-1; 8 nucleotides agree with TRBD2. This CDR3 is built from 16 residues. The ends lost 8 bases at V and 3 bases at J; junction bases unmatched: 12. The germline CDR1 and CDR2 sequences are MNHNS and SASEGT.

This clonotype was seen a handful of times. Since it is a stray read in a library aimed at alpha chains, this beta chain has a size that is not meaningful. The chain uses TRBV5-1 and TRBJ1-3, with D hard to call. In germline, CDR1 is SGHRS, CDR2 YFSETQ. This CDR3 has 14 amino acids. V was pared by 0 bases and J by 4 bases, with 8 bases between. CDR3 in DNA: TGCGCCAGCAGCTTGGGGGCACAGGGAAACACCATATATTTT. The encoded protein is CASSLGAQGNTIYF.

This clonotype is medium-sized (0.01 to 0.1%) within its sample. This beta chain represents an off-target read in a library built for alpha chains; its size is of limited meaning. The chain is built from TRBV18 and TRBJ2-3, with a weak D call TRBD2 (5 bases). The CDR3 is made up of 15 amino acids. The V gene's germline CDR1 is KGHSH and CDR2 LQKENI. V shed 1 base and J shed 5 bases, with 13 bases lying between them. The CDR3 spells CASSPRASLGDTQYF. DNA for the CDR3: TGTGCCAGCTCACCACGGGCTAGCTTAGGAGATACGCAGTATTTT.

This clonotype is deemed medium-sized (0.01 to 0.1%). Because this beta chain is a stray read in a library intended to capture alpha chains, its abundance should not be given much weight. The chain has TRBV12-3 or TRBV12-4 and TRBJ1-1; D is uncertain. V dropped 6 bases and J dropped 1 base, with 6 bases sitting between them. CDR3 length: 12 residues. DNA of the CDR3: TGTGCCAGCAGAACGGGGAACACTGAAGCTTTCTTT. Translating it yields CASRTGNTEAFF.

This clonotype was observed many times. Because this beta chain is a stray read in a library intended to capture alpha chains, its abundance should not be given much weight. V and J are TRBV12-3 or TRBV12-4 and TRBJ1-1; D might be TRBD1 (6 bases). This CDR3 spans 14 amino acids. V dropped 6 bases and J dropped 2 bases, with 13 bases sitting between them. CDR3 sequence (DNA): TGTGCCAGCAGCGCCCAACAGGGTAACACTGAAGCTTTCTTT. It encodes CASSAQQGNTEAFF.

This clonotype was detected many times. Within a library made for alpha chains, this beta chain is off target, and its count is uninformative. The genes are TRBV6-2 or TRBV6-3 and TRBJ1-2; D is undetermined. V dropped 5 bases and J dropped 2 bases, with 12 bases sitting between them. Germline assignment: CDR1 MNHEY and CDR2 SVGEGT. The CDR3 contains 14 residues. The DNA of the CDR3 is TGTGCCAGCAGTGGCCATGGGGTCAACTATGGCTACACCTTC. Residues: CASSGHGVNYGYTF.

This clonotype has a count of ten or more. This beta chain was picked up by a library intended for alpha chains and is off target, so its count carries little meaning. V gene TRBV5-1 combines with J gene TRBJ2-3, with no clear D. The CDR3 has 14 residues. CDR1 SGHRS and CDR2 YFSETQ come from the germline V gene. V was cut by 4 bases and J by 0 bases, with 9 bases left in between. CDR3 sequence reads: CASSVPASTDTQYF. CDR3 DNA: TGCGCCAGCAGCGTGCCAGCTAGCACAGATACGCAGTATTTT.

Ten or more counts support this clonotype. Because this beta chain is a stray read in a library intended to capture alpha chains, its abundance should not be given much weight. The chain recombines TRBV20-1 with TRBJ2-5, with 8 bases that match TRBD1. The CDR3 is made up of 14 amino acids. CDR1 is DFQATT, CDR2 SNEGSKA, per germline (reference sequence). Germline trimming cut 0 bases from V and 5 bases from J; bases unmatched to any gene: 5. The CDR3 sequence: CSAREGRGHETQYF. The CDR3 DNA reads as TGCAGTGCTAGAGAAGGCAGGGGGCACGAGACCCAGTACTTC.

This clonotype was seen many times. Because the library targeted alpha chains, this beta chain is an off-target read whose size means little. The J gene is TRBJ2-1, the V gene TRBV4-2, with TRBD2 matching over 13 bases. This CDR3 is 16 amino acids long. Germline CDR1 is LGHNA and CDR2 is YNFKEQ. The V and J ends lost 0 bases and 6 bases, in that order; junction bases with no gene match: 2. For the CDR3, the DNA is TGTGCCAGCAGCCAAGATACTAGCGGGGGGGCCAATGAGCAGTTCTTC. This sequence encodes CASSQDTSGGANEQFF.

This clonotype was counted at least ten times. This beta chain is an unintended read in a library built for alpha chains; its size means little. V gene TRBV10-3 combines with J gene TRBJ1-5, with D perhaps matching TRBD1 (6 bases). Trimming cost V 3 bases and J 3 bases, with 12 bases left between them. Germline V CDR1 and CDR2: ENHRY, SYGVKD. CDR3 size: 15 residues. The CDR3 sequence is CAISEMKGDNQPQHF. The CDR3 region has the DNA TGTGCCATCAGTGAAATGAAGGGGGACAATCAGCCCCAGCATTTT.

This clonotype was recorded many times. This beta chain is an unintended read in a library built for alpha chains; its size means little. The chain carries TRBV29-1 and TRBJ2-3; 15 nucleotides agree with TRBD2. Germline trimming cut 8 bases from V and 2 bases from J; bases unmatched to any gene: 8. CDR3 length: 16 residues. The germline V gene has CDR1 SQVTM and CDR2 ANQGSEA. The CDR3 sequence: CSSTGTSGGPTDTQYF. The CDR3 DNA reads TGCAGCTCTACTGGGACTAGCGGGGGGCCCACAGATACGCAGTATTTT.

The sample holds many counts of this clonotype. This beta chain represents an off-target read in a library built for alpha chains; its size is of limited meaning. The chain combines TRBV7-9 with TRBJ1-2, with unresolved D. Germline CDR1 SEHNR, CDR2 FQNEAQ (reference sequence). CDR3 length equals 12 residues. V was clipped by 2 bases and J by 8 bases, with 9 bases between them. CDR3 in amino acids: CASSLTVEGYTF. CDR3 DNA: TGTGCCAGCAGCTTAACAGTGGAAGGCTACACCTTC.

Note on this clonotype: Since it is a stray read in a library aimed at alpha chains, this beta chain has a size that is not meaningful. This chain uses TRBV7-8 with TRBJ2-5; 10 bases are a match to TRBD2. V lost 9 bases, J lost 5 bases, and 12 bases stayed unmatched. This CDR3 contains 15 residues. Germline V gives CDR1 SGHVS, CDR2 FQNEAQ. The CDR3 sequence: CARSPPGLALETQYF. CDR3 sequence (DNA): TGTGCCAGGAGCCCACCGGGACTAGCGTTGGAGACCCAGTACTTC. The variable domain in full, completed from reference TRBV7-8 and TRBJ2-5, reads GAGVSQSPRYKVAKRGQDVALRCDPISGHVSLFWYQQALGQGPEFLTYFQNEAQLDKSGLPSDRFFAERPEGSVSTLKIQRTQQEDSAVYLCARSPPGLALETQYFGPGTRLLVL.